Listed below are T cell receptor beta chains from one sample, sequenced in a study of T cell changes during pregnancy in multiple sclerosis. TCRdb's copy holds only in-frame clones and misses some; the assay was immunoSEQ multiplex PCR. In the table there are tens of thousands of clones, roughly 93% of which are singletons. Sample: peripheral blood, taken in the second trimester of pregnancy. The receptor set was obtained from a female donor with multiple sclerosis, enrolled in a pregnancy study. Both conserved end residues are trimmed from each CDR3. The D gene is left open where the match is weak.

13	TRBD1	TRBV27	TRBJ2-5	ASSSGQGYHGTQY
16	TRBD2	TRBV7-9	TRBJ2-1	ASSPRTSGGSSYNEQF
13	TRBD2	TRBV6-1	TRBJ2-1	ASTRLAGGRDEQF
11	-	TRBV7-8	TRBJ1-1	ASSLFGSTEAF
11	-	TRBV6-5	TRBJ1-1	ASSYRGSTEAF
15	TRBD1	TRBV4-1	TRBJ1-4	ASSQRTGRWANEKLF
11	-	TRBV11-2	TRBJ1-6	ASSLVPDSPLH
18	TRBD2	TRBV4-1	TRBJ2-1	ASSQDPGTSGGSSYNEQF
12	TRBD1	TRBV2	TRBJ2-2	ASQGTANTGELF
13	TRBD1	TRBV7-6	TRBJ1-6	ASRPDRGSNSPLH
19	TRBD1	TRBV14	TRBJ2-1	ASSQARRPGQGLLSYNEQF
15	TRBD1	TRBV4-1	TRBJ1-5	ASSQEIPGQGHQPQH
13	-	TRBV2	TRBJ1-2	ASSETVAANYGYT
10	-	TRBV5-4	TRBJ2-3	ASSSSTDTQY
14	-	TRBV5-6	TRBJ2-3	ASSLKGGDITDTQY
12	-	TRBV5-5	TRBJ1-5	ASSLAGPDQPQH
13	-	TRBV28	TRBJ2-4	ASSWMKGAKNIQY
13	TRBD2	TRBV5-1	TRBJ2-1	ASSFSPGGINEQF
13	TRBD2	TRBV7-6	TRBJ2-1	ASSQRLAGDNEQF
12	TRBD1	TRBV2	TRBJ2-2	ASSGTTGAGELF
17	TRBD1	TRBV18	TRBJ2-1	ASSQLLDRGQRSYNEQF
12	-	TRBV5-1	TRBJ1-5	ASSKTGIGQPQH
12	-	TRBV9	TRBJ1-2	ASSVVGGGYGYT
15	TRBD1	TRBV6-1	TRBJ1-6	ASSEWTGSSYNSPLH
12	TRBD2	TRBV7-9	TRBJ2-7	ASSDSGGPYEQY
14	TRBD2	TRBV7-2	TRBJ2-1	ASINRGSGGGHEQF
12	-	TRBV14	TRBJ2-1	ASSQVSAYNEQF
15	TRBD1	TRBV7-9	TRBJ2-7	ASSQTGGQGGPHEQY
7	-	TRBV19	TRBJ1-2	ASDGGYT
13	TRBD1	TRBV14	TRBJ1-2	ASSQDGQERGGYT
17	TRBD1	TRBV12-5	TRBJ1-2	ASGTNTPQGEVANYGYT
11	-	TRBV5-4	TRBJ1-2	ASSIDNNYGYT
12	-	TRBV5-1	TRBJ1-3	ASSPGQSGGTIY
13	TRBD1	TRBV5-1	TRBJ1-5	ASSEGTGYSQPQH
14	TRBD2	TRBV9	TRBJ2-1	ASSVGGGGRDNEQF
13	TRBD2	TRBV6-5	TRBJ2-3	ASSHGGGMTDTQY